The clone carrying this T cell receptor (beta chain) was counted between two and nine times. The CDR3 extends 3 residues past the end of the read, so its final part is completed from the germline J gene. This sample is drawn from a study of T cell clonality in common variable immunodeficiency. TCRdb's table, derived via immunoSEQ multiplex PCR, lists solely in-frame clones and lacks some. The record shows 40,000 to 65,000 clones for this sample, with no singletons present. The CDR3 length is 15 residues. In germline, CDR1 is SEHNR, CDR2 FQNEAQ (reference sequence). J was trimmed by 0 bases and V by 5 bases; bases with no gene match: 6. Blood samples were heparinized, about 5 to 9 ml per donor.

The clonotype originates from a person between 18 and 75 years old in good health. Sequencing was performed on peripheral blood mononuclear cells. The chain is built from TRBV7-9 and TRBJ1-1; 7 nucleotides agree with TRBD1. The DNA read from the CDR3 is TGTGCCAGCAGCAGGACAGGAGCAATGAACACTGAA. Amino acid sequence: CASSRTGAMNTE. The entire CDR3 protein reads CASSRTGAMNTEAFF.